This TCR beta chain is from a study of blood T cell repertoires in COVID-19. The wider study: Acute-phase and convalescent COVID-19 samples originated in the United States, Italy and Spain.

Clones were read by immunoSEQ multiplex PCR, and TCRdb kept only the in-frame ones, dropping some. Here the sample spans under 300,000 clones, around 86% being singletons. The CDR3 is 17 residues long. From germline, CDR1 is SGDLS and CDR2 YYNGEE. Trimming cost V 0 bases and J 2 bases; bases outside gene matches: 6. The chain couples TRBV9 to TRBJ2-5, with TRBD2 identical over 11 bases. The specimen was PBMCs or T cells enriched from blood (not recorded which). This TCR came from a woman aged 45-60 years who had recovered from COVID-19. The CDR3 here is CASSVGVGTSGQETQYF. In nucleotides, the CDR3 is TGTGCCAGCAGCGTAGGGGTCGGGACTAGCGGACAAGAGACCCAGTACTTC.